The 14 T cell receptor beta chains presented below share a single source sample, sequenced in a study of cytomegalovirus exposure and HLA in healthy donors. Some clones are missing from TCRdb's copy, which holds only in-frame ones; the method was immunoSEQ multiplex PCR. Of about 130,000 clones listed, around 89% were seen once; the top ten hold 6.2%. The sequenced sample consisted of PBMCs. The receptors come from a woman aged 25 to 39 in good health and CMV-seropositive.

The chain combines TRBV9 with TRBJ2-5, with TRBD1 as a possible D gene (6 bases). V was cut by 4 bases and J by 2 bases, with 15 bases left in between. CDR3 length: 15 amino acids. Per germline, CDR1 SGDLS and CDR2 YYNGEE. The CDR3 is CASSPHGTYQETQYF. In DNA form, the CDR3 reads TGTGCCAGCAGCCCACACGGGACATATCAAGAGACCCAGTACTTC.

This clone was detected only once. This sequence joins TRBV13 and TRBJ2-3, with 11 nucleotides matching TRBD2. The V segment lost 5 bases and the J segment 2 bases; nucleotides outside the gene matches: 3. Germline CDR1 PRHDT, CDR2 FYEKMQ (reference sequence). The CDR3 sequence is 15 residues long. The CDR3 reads CASSVTSGTTDTQYF. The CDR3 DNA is TGTGCCAGCAGCGTGACTAGCGGGACCACAGATACGCAGTATTTT.

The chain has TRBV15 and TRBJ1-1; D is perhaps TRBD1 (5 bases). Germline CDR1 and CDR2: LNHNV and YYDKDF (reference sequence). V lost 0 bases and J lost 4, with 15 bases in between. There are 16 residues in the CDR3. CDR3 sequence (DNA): TGTGCCACCAGCAGAGATCAAAGGGGCGGGAGCACTGAAGCTTTCTTT. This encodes CATSRDQRGGSTEAFF.

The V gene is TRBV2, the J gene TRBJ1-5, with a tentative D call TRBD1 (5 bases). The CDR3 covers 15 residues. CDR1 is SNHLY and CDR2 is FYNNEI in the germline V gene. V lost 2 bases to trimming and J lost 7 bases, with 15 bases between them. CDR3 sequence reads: CASSEYRRNGQPQHF. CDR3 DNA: TGTGCCAGCAGTGAATACAGGAGAAACGGACAGCCCCAGCATTTT.

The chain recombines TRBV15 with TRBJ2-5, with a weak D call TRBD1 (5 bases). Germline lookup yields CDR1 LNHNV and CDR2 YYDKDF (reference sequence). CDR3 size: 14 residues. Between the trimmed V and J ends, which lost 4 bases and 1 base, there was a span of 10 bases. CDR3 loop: CATSNVQGQETQYF. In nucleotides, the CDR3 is TGTGCCACCAGCAATGTGCAGGGCCAAGAGACCCAGTACTTC. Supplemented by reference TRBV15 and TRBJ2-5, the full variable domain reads DAMVIQNPRYQVTQFGKPVTLSCSQTLNHNVMYWYQQKSSQAPKLLFHYYDKDFNNEADTPDNFQSRRPNTSFCFLDIRSPGLGDTAMYLCATSNVQGQETQYFGPGTRLLVL.

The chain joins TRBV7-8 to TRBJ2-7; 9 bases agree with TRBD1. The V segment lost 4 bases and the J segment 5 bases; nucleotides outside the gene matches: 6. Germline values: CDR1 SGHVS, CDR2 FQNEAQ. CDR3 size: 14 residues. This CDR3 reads CASSSGQGSNEQYF. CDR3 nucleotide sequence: TGTGCCAGCAGCTCGGGACAGGGCAGCAACGAGCAGTACTTC.

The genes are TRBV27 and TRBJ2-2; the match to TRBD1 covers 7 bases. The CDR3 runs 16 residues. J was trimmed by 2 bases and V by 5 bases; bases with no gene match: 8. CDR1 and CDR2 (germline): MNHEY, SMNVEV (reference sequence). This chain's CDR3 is CASSAQGFANTGELFF. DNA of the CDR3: TGTGCCAGCAGTGCACAGGGGTTCGCTAACACCGGGGAGCTGTTTTTT.

The CDR3 region has the DNA TGTGCCAGCAGCCCGGGGTGGGGGGATGAGCAGTTCTTC. Protein sequence: CASSPGWGDEQFF. This chain links TRBV5-4 with TRBJ2-1; D is perhaps TRBD2 (6 bases). CDR3 length: 13 amino acids. Germline CDR1 is SGHNT and CDR2 is YYREEE (reference sequence). Trimming removed 4 bases from V and 8 bases from J, with 13 bases in between.

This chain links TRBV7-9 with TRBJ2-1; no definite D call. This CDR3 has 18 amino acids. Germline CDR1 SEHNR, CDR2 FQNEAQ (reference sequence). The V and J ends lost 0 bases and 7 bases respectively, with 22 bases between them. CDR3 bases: TGTGCCAGCAGCTTAGCTTTTTCACTATTTGGCGGTAAAAATGAGCAGTTCTTC. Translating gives CASSLAFSLFGGKNEQFF. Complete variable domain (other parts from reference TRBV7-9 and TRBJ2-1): DTGVSQNPRHKITKRGQNVTFRCDPISEHNRLYWYRQTLGQGPEFLTYFQNEAQLEKSRLLSDRFSAERPKGSFSTLEIQRTEQGDSAMYLCASSLAFSLFGGKNEQFFGPGTRLTVL.

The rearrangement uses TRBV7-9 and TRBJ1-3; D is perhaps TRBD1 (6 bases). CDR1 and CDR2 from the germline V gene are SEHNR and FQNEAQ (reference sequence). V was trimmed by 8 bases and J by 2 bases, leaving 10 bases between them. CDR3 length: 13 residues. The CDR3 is CASQGNTGNTIYF. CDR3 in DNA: TGTGCCAGCCAGGGGAACACTGGAAACACCATATATTTT.

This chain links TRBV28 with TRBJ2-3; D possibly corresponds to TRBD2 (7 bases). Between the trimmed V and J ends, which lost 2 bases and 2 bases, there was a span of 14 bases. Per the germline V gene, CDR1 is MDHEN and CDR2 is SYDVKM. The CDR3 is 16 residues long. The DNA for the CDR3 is TGTGCCAGCAGTTTAAGGGGGGGCCAGCACACAGATACGCAGTATTTT. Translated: CASSLRGGQHTDTQYF. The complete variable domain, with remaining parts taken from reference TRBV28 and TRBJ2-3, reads DVKVTQSSRYLVKRTGEKVFLECVQDMDHENMFWYRQDPGLGLRLIYFSYDVKMKEKGDIPEGYSVSREKKERFSLILESASTNQTSMYLCASSLRGGQHTDTQYFGPGTRLTVL.

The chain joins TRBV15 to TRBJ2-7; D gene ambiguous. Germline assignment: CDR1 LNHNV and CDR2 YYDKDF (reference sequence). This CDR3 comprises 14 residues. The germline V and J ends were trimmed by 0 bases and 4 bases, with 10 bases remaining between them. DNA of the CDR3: TGTGCCACCAGCAGAGATCTCGGTAATTACGAGCAGTACTTC. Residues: CATSRDLGNYEQYF.

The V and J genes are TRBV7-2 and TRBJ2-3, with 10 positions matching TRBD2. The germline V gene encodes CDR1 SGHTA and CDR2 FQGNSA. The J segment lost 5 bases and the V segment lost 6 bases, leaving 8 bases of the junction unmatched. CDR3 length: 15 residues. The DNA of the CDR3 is TGTGCCAGCAGTTTTAGCGGGGGGCAGGGAGATACGCAGTATTTT. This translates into CASSFSGGQGDTQYF.

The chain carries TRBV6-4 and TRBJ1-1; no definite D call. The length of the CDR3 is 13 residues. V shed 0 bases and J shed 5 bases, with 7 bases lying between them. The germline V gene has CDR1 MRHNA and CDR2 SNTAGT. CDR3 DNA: TGTGCCAGCAGTGACTCCCCGGAGACTGAAGCTTTCTTT. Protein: CASSDSPETEAFF.